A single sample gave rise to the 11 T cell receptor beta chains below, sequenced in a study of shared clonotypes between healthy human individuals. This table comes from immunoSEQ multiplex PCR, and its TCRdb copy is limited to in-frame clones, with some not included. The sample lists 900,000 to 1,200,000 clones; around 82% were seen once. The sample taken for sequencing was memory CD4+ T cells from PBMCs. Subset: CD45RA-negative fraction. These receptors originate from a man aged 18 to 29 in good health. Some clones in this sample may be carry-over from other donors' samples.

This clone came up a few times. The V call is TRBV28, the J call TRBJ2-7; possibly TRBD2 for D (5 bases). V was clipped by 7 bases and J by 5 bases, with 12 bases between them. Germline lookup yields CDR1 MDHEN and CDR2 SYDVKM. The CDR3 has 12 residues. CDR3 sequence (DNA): TGTGCCAGCACCCTAGGGCGGGACGAGCAGTACTTC. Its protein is CASTLGRDEQYF.

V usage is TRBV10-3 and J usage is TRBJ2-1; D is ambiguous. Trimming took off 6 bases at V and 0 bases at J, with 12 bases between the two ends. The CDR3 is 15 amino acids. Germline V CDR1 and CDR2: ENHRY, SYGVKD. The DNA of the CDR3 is TGTGCCATCAGGCAACATACGAGCTCCTACAATGAGCAGTTCTTC. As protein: CAIRQHTSSYNEQFF.

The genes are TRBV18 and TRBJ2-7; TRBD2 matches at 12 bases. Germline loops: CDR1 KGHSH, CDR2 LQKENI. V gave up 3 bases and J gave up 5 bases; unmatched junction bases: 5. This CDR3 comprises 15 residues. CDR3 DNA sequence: TGTGCCAGCTCACCGACTAGCGGGGGAGGCCACGAGCAGTACTTC. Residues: CASSPTSGGGHEQYF.

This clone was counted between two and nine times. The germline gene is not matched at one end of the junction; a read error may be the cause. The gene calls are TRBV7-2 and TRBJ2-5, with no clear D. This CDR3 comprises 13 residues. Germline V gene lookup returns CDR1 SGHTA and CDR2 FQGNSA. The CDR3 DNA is TGTGCCAGCAGCTTAGCTGCCACAGAGACCCGGTACTTC. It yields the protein CASSLAATETRYF.

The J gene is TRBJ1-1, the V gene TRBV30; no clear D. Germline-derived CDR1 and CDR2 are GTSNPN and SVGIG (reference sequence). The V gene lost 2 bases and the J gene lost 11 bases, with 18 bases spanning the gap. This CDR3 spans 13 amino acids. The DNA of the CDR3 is TGTGCCTGGAGTCGCCGGGTCGGTGAAAAGGCTTTCTTT. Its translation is CAWSRRVGEKAFF. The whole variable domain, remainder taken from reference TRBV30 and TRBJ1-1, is SQTIHQWPATLVQPVGSPLSLECTVEGTSNPNLYWYRQAAGRGLQLLFYSVGIGQISSEVPQNLSASRPQDRQFILSSKKLLLSDSGFYLCAWSRRVGEKAFFGQGTRLTVV.

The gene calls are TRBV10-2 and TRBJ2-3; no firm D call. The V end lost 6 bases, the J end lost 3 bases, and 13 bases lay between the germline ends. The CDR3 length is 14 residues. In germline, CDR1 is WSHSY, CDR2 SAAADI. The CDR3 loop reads CASSGPQVTDTQYF. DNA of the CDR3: TGCGCCAGCAGCGGGCCCCAAGTGACAGATACGCAGTATTTT.

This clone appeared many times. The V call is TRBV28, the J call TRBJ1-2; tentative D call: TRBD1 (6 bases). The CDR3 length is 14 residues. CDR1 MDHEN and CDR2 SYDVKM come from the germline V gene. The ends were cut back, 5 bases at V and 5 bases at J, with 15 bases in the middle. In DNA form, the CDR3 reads TGTGCCAGCAGTGAGGGGGGCGCAGGGTATGGCTACACCTTC. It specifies CASSEGGAGYGYTF.

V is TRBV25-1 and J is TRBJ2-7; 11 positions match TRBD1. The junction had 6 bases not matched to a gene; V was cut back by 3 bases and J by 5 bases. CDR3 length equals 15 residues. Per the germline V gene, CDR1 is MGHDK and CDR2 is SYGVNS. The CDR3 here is CASSDPGTGGHEQYF. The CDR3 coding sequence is TGTGCCAGCAGTGATCCGGGGACAGGGGGACACGAGCAGTACTTC.

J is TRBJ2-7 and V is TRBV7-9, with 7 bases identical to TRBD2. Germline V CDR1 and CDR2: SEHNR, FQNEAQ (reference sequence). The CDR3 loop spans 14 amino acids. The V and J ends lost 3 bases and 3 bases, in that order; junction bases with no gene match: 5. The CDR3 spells CASSFESSGYEQYF. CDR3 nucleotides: TGTGCCAGCAGCTTCGAATCTAGCGGCTACGAGCAGTACTTC.

The CDR3 sequence: CASRSLAGVLDTQYF. CDR3 DNA: TGCGCCAGCAGGTCTCTAGCGGGAGTGTTAGATACGCAGTATTTT. V gene TRBV5-1 combines with J gene TRBJ2-3, with 10 bases that match TRBD2. The CDR3 is made up of 15 amino acids. Unmatched junction bases numbered 8, after V lost 5 bases and J lost 5 bases. CDR1 and CDR2 from the germline V gene are SGHRS and YFSETQ.

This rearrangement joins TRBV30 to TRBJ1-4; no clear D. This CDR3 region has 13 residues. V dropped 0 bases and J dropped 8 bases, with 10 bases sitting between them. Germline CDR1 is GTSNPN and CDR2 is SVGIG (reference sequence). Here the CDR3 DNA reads TGTGCCTGGAGTGTGGCAGCCCCCGAAAAACTGTTTTTT. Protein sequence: CAWSVAAPEKLFF.